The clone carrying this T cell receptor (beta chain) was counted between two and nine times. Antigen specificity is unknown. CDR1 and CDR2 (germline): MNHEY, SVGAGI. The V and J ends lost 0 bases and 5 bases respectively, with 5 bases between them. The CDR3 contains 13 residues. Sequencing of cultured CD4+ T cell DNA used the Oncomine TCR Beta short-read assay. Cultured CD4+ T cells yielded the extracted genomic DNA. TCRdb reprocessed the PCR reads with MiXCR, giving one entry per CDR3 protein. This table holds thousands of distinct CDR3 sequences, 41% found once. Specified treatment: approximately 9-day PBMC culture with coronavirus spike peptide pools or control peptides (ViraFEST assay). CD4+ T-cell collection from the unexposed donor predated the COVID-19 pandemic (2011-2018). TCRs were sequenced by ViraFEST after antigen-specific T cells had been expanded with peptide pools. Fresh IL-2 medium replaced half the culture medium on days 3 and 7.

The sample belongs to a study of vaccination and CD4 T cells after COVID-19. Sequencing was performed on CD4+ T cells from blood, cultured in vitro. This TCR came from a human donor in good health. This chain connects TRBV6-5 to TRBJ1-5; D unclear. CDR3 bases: TGTGCCAGCAGTTACTCGGGCCATCAGCCCCAGCATTTT. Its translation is CASSYSGHQPQHF.